The 12 T cell receptor beta chains below were found in one sample sequenced in a study of CD8 T cells in ankylosing spondylitis. TCRdb re-called the 5' RACE reads through MiXCR, storing one row per CDR3 protein. In the table there are about 240,000 distinct CDR3 sequences, 8.6% of which are singletons. Sequenced input: blood, either unsorted or a sorted T cell fraction (not recorded which). The receptors come from a male donor with ankylosing spondylitis or in good health (not recorded which).

In this sample, this clonotype turned up a few times. This rearrangement joins TRBV9 to TRBJ2-3; the D gene is possibly TRBD2 (5 bases). The CDR3 extends over 20 amino acids. Trimming stripped 0 bases from V and 2 bases from J, with 25 bases between. From germline, CDR1 is SGDLS and CDR2 YYNGEE. DNA of the CDR3: TGTGCCAGCAGCGTAGGAGGTGGACTCCCGACATCTCTTCACACAGATACGCAGTATTTT. It translates to CASSVGGGLPTSLHTDTQYF.

This clonotype occurred a few times. V usage is TRBV5-6 and J usage is TRBJ2-5, with 8 bases matching TRBD2. The CDR3 contains 16 residues. The germline CDR1 and CDR2 sequences are SGHDT and YYEEEE. V shed 0 bases, J shed 5 bases, and the junction held 9 bases outside the gene matches. In DNA form, the CDR3 reads TGTGCCAGCAGCTTGGGAGCGGGAGCTGCTAAGGAGACCCAGTACTTC. This gives the protein CASSLGAGAAKETQYF.

In this sample, this clonotype turned up many times. V is TRBV11-3 and J is TRBJ2-3, with D possibly TRBD1 on 6 matching bases. The CDR3 covers 15 residues. Germline CDR1 reads SGHNT; CDR2 reads YENEEA. V was shortened by 2 bases and J by 2 bases, with 11 bases between the two germline ends. In nucleotides, the CDR3 is TGTGCCAGCAGCTTATCAGGGGCGACCACAGATACGCAGTATTTT. Its protein product is CASSLSGATTDTQYF.

In this sample, this clonotype turned up many times. This rearrangement joins TRBV12-3 or TRBV12-4 to TRBJ1-1; D is ambiguous. The CDR3 runs to 15 residues. V was shortened by 3 bases and J by 2 bases, with 13 bases between the two germline ends. The CDR3 DNA sequence: TGTGCCAGCAGTTTCGATCAGCCGGTCAACACTGAAGCTTTCTTT. Translated, it gives CASSFDQPVNTEAFF.

Many counts were recorded for this clonotype. This chain connects TRBV4-1 to TRBJ1-1; D is unclear. V was clipped by 0 bases and J by 1 base, with 3 bases between them. The V gene's germline CDR1 is MGHRA and CDR2 YSYEKL. CDR3 length: 13 residues. CDR3 bases: TGCGCCAGCAGCCAAGAGAAGAACACTGAAGCTTTCTTT. Translation: CASSQEKNTEAFF.

This clonotype has only one observation. This chain joins TRBV7-9 and TRBJ1-2; 9 nucleotides line up with TRBD1. Germline CDR1 SEHNR, CDR2 FQNEAQ (reference sequence). The CDR3 length is 13 residues. The trim removed 5 bases at V and 6 bases at J, leaving 4 bases unmatched. The CDR3: CASSRGQGDGYTF. The CDR3 DNA follows: TGTGCCAGCAGCCGGGGACAGGGTGATGGCTACACCTTC.

This clonotype was picked up many times. The gene calls are TRBV12-3 or TRBV12-4 and TRBJ2-5; weak D call: TRBD1 (5 bases). The CDR3 loop spans 15 amino acids. V lost 5 bases, J lost 3 bases, and 16 bases lay in between. The CDR3 bases are TGTGCCAGCAGTCCGTACTTGGGCAGGGAAGAGACCCAGTACTTC. Amino acid sequence: CASSPYLGREETQYF.

V and J are TRBV30 and TRBJ1-1, with a weak D call TRBD1 (5 bases). Germline CDR1 reads GTSNPN; CDR2 reads SVGIG (reference sequence). Trimming pared 2 bases from V and 10 bases from J, leaving 17 bases between. The CDR3 is made up of 13 amino acids. The CDR3 DNA is TGTGCCTGGAGTACGGGGACCGCGTTAGCAGCTTTCTTT. Translating it yields CAWSTGTALAAFF.

This clonotype was seen at least ten times. The chain carries TRBV9 and TRBJ1-6; 11 bases line up with TRBD1. The CDR3 runs to 16 residues. Trimming took 3 bases from V and 7 from J; bases not matched to a gene: 6. CDR1 SGDLS and CDR2 YYNGEE come from the germline V gene. The CDR3 coding sequence is TGTGCCAGCAGCGCCAGGGACAGGGGGTTAAATTCACCCCTCCACTTT. Translating gives CASSARDRGLNSPLHF.

In its sample, this clonotype was seen many times. The V gene is TRBV29-1, the J gene TRBJ2-4; D uncertain. Per the germline V gene, CDR1 is SQVTM and CDR2 is ANQGSEA. The CDR3 spans 14 residues. The V gene lost 5 bases and the J gene lost 0 bases, with 11 bases spanning the gap. CDR3 nucleotide sequence: TGCAGCGTTCAGGTCCGAGGAGCCAAAAACATTCAGTACTTC. Translating it yields CSVQVRGAKNIQYF.

This clonotype was seen repeatedly, ten times or more. V is TRBV5-1 and J is TRBJ2-5; TRBD1 might be the D (6 bases). The CDR3 sequence is 15 residues long. Trimming stripped 0 bases from V and 1 base from J, with 10 bases between. Germline-derived CDR1 and CDR2 are SGHRS and YFSETQ. CDR3 sequence (DNA): TGCGCCAGCAGCTTGGGGGGGCTATCCCAAGAGACCCAGTACTTC. Translating it yields CASSLGGLSQETQYF.

This clonotype was seen many times. The CDR3 is CASSTGNQPQHF. CDR3 sequence (DNA): TGTGCCAGTTCGACAGGGAATCAGCCCCAGCATTTT. The chain recombines TRBV19 with TRBJ1-5, with TRBD1 matching over 7 bases. Germline CDR1 LNHDA, CDR2 SQIVND (reference sequence). The V and J ends lost 8 bases and 4 bases, in that order; junction bases with no gene match: 2. The CDR3 length is 12 residues.